This TCR beta chain was profiled in a study of post-analysis software for immune sequencing data (dated by TCRdb to between 2014 and 2016). Concerning the study at large: Recorded disease courses included relapsing-remitting, secondary progressive and progressive-relapsing multiple sclerosis, with some patients lacking subtype annotation. The multiple sclerosis patient repertoires were compared with under 13 previously published healthy control repertoires from donors aged roughly 6 to 27 years. A subset of samples was prepared in parallel using single-end sample barcoding, then pooled and co-amplified after Illumina adapter ligation. What the work shows at the level of the full study, not this receptor alone: Direct clustering with F measure revealed strong co-clustering of samples prepared in the same batch, which led to a batch-effect correction. Multiple sclerosis patients had significantly lower normalized Chao1 diversity than controls, a result that suggests substantial peripheral T-cell clonal expansion. Significantly higher frequencies in patients than in controls were found for several TRBV segments, including TRBV5-6, TRBV5-1 and TRBV20-1. The multiple sclerosis patient group was slightly younger than the control group.

The receptor library was made with PCR. The reads were generated on an Illumina HiSeq 2500. To reduce PCR and sequencing biases, unique molecular identifiers were incorporated into the TCR beta cDNA libraries. About 500,000 cDNA molecules were obtained for every 1 to 10 million input T cells, so each molecule roughly corresponded to one T cell. Patient libraries were prepared and sequenced with the same protocol used for the earlier healthy control dataset. Samples belonging to the same batch were prepared together, multiplexed and sequenced on a shared HiSeq lane. The study's processing was this. Raw barcoded reads were processed with MIGEC, and single-read molecular identifier groups were discarded before consensus assembly and CDR3 extraction. Clonotype tables were post-analysed with VDJtools, and diversity was normalized by down-sampling all datasets to the smallest sample size. Repertoire overlap clustering matched CDR3 amino acid but not nucleotide sequences to correct batch-related cross-sample contamination. TCRdb handled the public reads itself, with Q25 trimming in fastp and clone calling in MiXCR, and kept productive beta chains. A single entry per CDR3 protein holds the most common genes and DNA from its merged rows. These V and J calls are TCRdb output, not the study's own analysis. Within this sample are around 700,000 distinct CDR3 sequences, with approximately 60% of them counted one time only. The ten largest clones represent about 11% of the sample.

This clonotype was observed a few times. Its antigen specificity is not known. Per-base qualities were not stored, and no clone one base away is much larger. The germline V gene gives CDR1 as SNHLY and CDR2 as FYNNEI. After removal of 8 bases from V and 8 bases from J, the junction retains 9 bases not matched to a gene. The CDR3 spans 13 residues, from the cysteine through the phenylalanine. Only CDR3 DNA remains: 39 bases, in frame from the first base. To demonstrate the VDJtools post-analysis software, the study profiled TCR beta repertoires from the peripheral blood of 13 young patients with multiple sclerosis. The patients with multiple sclerosis were children and adolescents between about 6 and 15 years of age.

This receptor was identified in a girl aged 2-15 years with multiple sclerosis. Sequences were obtained from blood. This sequence uses TRBV2 and TRBJ2-4; a stretch of 7 junction bases matches TRBD1. CDR3 reads: CASQRQGRDIQYF. The DNA sequence is TGTGCCAGCCAAAGACAGGGTAGGGACATTCAGTACTTC.